The text below deals with one T cell receptor (beta chain). The CDR3 has 18 residues. Germline lookup yields CDR1 ENHRY and CDR2 SYGVKD. V was clipped by 6 bases and J by 1 base; unmatched bases: 8. In the study's own analysis: How many nucleated cells were present was estimated from reference gene primer amplification. The protocol was immunoSEQ multiplex PCR, while the TCRdb copy is restricted to in-frame clones and leaves out a portion. D and trimming were read from the DNA, whereas the V and J calls and clone size are those reported in that table. The repertoire holds 150,000 to 200,000 clones, with under 80% as singletons. The data are from a study of blood T cell repertoires in COVID-19. Study-level background: Material from acute and convalescent COVID-19 was sourced from the United States, Italy and Spain. T cells, B-cell-depleted T cells, or PBMCs provided the cDNA or gDNA that served as material.

The specimen sequenced was peripheral blood. The chain has TRBV10-3 and TRBJ2-1; 14 nucleotides match TRBD2. This clonotype was obtained from a woman aged 80 or over with acute or convalescent COVID-19. Written as DNA, the CDR3 is TGTGCCATCAGCTCAGGACTAGCGGGAGGTTGGTCCTACAATGAGCAGTTCTTC. Its translation: CAISSGLAGGWSYNEQFF.